This TCR beta chain was profiled in a study of identifying expanded T cells in peripheral blood. Regarding the study as a whole: Variance in clone template counts between roughly 2-week samples significantly increased with total template count across all healthy donors. Over two and four weeks, about 17 and 20 clones changed, versus around 1.3 between replicates.

For this clone: Its antigen is unknown.

Healthy donors had no documented immune events, such as infections, while sampled. Trimming left V 5 bases short and J 7 bases short, with 12 bases between. Germline V gives CDR1 LNHNV, CDR2 YYDKDF (reference sequence). This CDR3 has 13 amino acids. Method: immunoSEQ multiplex PCR; TCRdb's copy keeps in-frame clones and lacks some. The sample lists 120,000 or so clones; around four fifths were seen once. Sequences were obtained from blood. The TCR comes from a person aged 18 to 70 in good health. The V gene is TRBV15, the J gene TRBJ2-1; TRBD1 is a possible D gene (6 bases). The CDR3 spells CATSAGQMNEQFF. As DNA, the CDR3 is TGTGCCACCAGCGCTGGACAGATGAATGAGCAGTTCTTC.